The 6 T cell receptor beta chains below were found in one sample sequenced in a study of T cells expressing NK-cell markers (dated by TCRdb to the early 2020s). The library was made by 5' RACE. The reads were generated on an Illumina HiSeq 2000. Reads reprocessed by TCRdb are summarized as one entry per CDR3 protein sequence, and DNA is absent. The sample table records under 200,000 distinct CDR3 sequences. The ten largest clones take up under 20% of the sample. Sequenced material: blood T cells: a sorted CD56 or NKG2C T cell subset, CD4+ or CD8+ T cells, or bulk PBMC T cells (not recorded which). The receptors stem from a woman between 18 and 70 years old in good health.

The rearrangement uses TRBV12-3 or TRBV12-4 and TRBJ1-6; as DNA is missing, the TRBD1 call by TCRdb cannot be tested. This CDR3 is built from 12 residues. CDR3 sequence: CASRTPGSPLHF.

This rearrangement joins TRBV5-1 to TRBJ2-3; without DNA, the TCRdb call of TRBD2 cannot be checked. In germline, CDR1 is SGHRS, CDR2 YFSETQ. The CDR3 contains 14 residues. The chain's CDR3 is CASSSGTSTDTQYF.

The CDR3 is CASTDGGENEQFF. The chain employs TRBV5-1 and TRBJ2-1. Germline CDR1 and CDR2: SGHRS and YFSETQ. This CDR3 has 13 residues. The whole variable domain, remainder taken from reference TRBV5-1 and TRBJ2-1, is KAGVTQTPRYLIKTRGQQVTLSCSPISGHRSVSWYQQTPGQGLQFLFEYFSETQRNKGNFPGRFSGRQFSNSRSEMNVSTLELGDSALYLCASTDGGENEQFFGPGTRLTVL.

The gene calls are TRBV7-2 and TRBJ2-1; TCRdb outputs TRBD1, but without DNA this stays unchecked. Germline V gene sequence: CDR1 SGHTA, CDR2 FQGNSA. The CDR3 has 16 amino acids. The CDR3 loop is CASSLKWGSSYNEQFF.

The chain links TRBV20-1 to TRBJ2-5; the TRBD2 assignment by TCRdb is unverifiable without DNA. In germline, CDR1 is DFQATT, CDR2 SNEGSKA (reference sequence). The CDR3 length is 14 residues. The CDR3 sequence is CSARLGLEAKTQYF.

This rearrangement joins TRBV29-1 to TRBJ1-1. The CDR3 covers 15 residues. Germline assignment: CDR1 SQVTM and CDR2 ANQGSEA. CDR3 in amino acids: CSVENPGGQVTEAFF.